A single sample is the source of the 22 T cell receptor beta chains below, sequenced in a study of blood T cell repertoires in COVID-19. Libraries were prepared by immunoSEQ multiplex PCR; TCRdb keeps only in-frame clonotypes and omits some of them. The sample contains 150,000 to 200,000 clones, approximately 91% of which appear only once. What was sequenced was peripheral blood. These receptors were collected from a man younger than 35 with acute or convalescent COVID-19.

CDR3: CASQNGAGDYEQYF. CDR3 bases: TGTGCCAGCCAGAATGGGGCAGGGGACTACGAGCAGTACTTC. J is TRBJ2-7 and V is TRBV18, with TRBD1 as a possible D gene (6 bases). This CDR3 is 14 amino acids long. V gave up 8 bases and J gave up 3 bases, with 17 bases separating them. Per the germline V gene, CDR1 is KGHSH and CDR2 is LQKENI. Complete variable domain (other parts from reference TRBV18 and TRBJ2-7): NAGVMQNPRHLVRRRGQEARLRCSPMKGHSHVYWYRQLPEEGLKFMVYLQKENIIDESGMPKERFSAEFPKEGPSILRIQQVVRGDSAAYFCASQNGAGDYEQYFGPGTRLTVT.

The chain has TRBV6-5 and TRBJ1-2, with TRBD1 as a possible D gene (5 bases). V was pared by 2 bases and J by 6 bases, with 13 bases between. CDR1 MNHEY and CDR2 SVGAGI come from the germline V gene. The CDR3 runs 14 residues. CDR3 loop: CASSYLPGRDGYTF. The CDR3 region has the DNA TGTGCCAGCAGTTACCTCCCAGGGAGGGATGGCTACACCTTC.

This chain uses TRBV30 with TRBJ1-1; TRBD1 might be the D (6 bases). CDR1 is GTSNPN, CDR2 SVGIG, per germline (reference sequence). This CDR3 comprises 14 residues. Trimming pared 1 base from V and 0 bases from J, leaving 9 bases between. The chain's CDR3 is CAWSAGALNTEAFF. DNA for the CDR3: TGTGCCTGGAGTGCAGGGGCGTTGAACACTGAAGCTTTCTTT.

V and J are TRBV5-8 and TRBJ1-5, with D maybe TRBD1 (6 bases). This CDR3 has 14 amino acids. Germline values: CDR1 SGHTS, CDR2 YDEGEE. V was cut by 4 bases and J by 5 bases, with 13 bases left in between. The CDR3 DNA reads TGTGCCAGCAGCCTCAGGGGACTAGATCAGCCCCAGCATTTT. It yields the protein CASSLRGLDQPQHF.

CDR3 nucleotides: TGTGCCAGCAGCCAACTCGGCGGAGGGGCTAACTATGGCTACACCTTC. It specifies CASSQLGGGANYGYTF. The chain links TRBV3-1 (or the pseudogene TRBV3-2) to TRBJ1-2, with D possibly TRBD1 on 5 matching bases. V was pared by 2 bases and J by 0 bases, with 13 bases between. Germline CDR1 and CDR2: LGHDT and YNNKEL (reference sequence). CDR3 length equals 16 residues.

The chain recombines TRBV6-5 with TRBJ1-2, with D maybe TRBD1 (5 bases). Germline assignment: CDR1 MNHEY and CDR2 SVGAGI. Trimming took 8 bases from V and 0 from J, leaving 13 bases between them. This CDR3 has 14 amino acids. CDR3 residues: CASGRGGANYGYTF. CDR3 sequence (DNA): TGTGCCAGCGGTAGGGGAGGTGCTAACTATGGCTACACCTTC.

This chain's CDR3 is CASQVRNSPLHF. The CDR3 DNA follows: TGTGCCAGCCAGGTTAGGAATTCACCCCTCCACTTT. The chain is built from TRBV13 and TRBJ1-6; no firm D call. V lost 8 bases, J lost 7 bases, and 9 bases lay in between. Germline V lookup: CDR1 PRHDT, CDR2 FYEKMQ (reference sequence). This CDR3 has 12 residues.

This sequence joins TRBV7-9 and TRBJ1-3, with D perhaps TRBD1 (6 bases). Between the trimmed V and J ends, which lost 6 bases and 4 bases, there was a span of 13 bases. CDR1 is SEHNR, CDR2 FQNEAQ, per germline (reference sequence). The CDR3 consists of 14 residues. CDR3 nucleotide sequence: TGTGCCAGCAGGGAGGACAGAAAAGGAAACACCATATATTTT. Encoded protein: CASREDRKGNTIYF.

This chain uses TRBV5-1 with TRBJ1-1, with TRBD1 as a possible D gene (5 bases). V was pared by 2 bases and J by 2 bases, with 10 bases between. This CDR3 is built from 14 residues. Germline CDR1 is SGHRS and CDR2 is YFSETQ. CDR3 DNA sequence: TGCGCCAGCAGCTTTGACGACAGAAACACTGAAGCTTTCTTT. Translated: CASSFDDRNTEAFF.

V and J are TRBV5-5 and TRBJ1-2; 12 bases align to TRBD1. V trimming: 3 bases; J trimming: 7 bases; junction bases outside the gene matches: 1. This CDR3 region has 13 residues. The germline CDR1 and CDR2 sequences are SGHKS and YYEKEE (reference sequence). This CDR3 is CASSWDRGPGYTF. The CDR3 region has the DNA TGTGCCAGCAGCTGGGACAGGGGGCCTGGCTACACCTTC.

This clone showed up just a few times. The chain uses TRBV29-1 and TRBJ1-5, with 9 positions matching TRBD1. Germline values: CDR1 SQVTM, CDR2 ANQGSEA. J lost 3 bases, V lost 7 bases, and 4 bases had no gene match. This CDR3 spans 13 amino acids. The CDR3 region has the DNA TGCAGCGCGGGGACAGGGTTCAATCAGCCCCAGCATTTT. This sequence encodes CSAGTGFNQPQHF.

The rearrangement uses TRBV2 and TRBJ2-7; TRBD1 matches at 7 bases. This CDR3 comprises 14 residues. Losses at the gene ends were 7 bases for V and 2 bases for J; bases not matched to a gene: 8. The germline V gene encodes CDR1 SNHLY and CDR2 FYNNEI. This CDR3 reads CASKGQLSAYEQYF. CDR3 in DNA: TGTGCCAGCAAGGGACAGCTGAGCGCCTACGAGCAGTACTTC.

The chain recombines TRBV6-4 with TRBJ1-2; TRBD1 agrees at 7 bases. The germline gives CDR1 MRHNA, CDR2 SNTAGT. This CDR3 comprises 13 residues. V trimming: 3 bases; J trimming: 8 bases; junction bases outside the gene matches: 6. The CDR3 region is CASSESGTEGYTF. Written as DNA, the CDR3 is TGTGCCAGCAGTGAATCCGGGACAGAGGGCTACACCTTC.

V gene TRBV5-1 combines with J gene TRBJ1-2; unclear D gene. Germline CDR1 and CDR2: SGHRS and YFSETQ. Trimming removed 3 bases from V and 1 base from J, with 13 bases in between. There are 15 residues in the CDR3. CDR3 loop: CASSSGLTLNYGYTF. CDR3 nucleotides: TGCGCCAGCAGCTCCGGACTTACGCTTAACTATGGCTACACCTTC.

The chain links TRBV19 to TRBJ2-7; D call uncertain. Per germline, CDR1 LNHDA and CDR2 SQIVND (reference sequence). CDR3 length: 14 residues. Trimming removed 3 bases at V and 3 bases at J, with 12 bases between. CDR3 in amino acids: CASSMALTGYEQYF. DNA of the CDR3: TGTGCCAGTAGTATGGCACTTACGGGCTACGAGCAGTACTTC.

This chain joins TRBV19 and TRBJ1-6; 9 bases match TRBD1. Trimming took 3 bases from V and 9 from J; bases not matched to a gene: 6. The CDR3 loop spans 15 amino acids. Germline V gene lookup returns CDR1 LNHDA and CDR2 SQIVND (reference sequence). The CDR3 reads CASSITGTGTSPLHF. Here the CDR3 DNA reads TGTGCCAGTAGTATTACCGGGACAGGGACTTCACCCCTCCACTTT.

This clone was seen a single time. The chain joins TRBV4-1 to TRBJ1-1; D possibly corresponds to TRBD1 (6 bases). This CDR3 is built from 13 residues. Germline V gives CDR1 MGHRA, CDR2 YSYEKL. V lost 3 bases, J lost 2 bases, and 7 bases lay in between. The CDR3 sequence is CASSQDSNTEAFF. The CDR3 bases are TGCGCCAGCAGCCAGGACAGTAACACTGAAGCTTTCTTT.

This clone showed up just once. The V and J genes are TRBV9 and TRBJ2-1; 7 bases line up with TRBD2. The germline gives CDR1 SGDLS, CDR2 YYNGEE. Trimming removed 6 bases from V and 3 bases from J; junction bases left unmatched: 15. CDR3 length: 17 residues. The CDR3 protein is CASTFQAGDSSYNEQFF. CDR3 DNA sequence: TGTGCCAGCACTTTTCAGGCGGGGGACTCAAGCTACAATGAGCAGTTCTTC.

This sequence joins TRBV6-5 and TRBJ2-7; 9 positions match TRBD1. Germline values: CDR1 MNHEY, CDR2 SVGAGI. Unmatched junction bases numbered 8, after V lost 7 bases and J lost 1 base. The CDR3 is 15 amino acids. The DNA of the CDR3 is TGTGCCAGCACCCCTGGGACAGGGAATTCCTACGAGCAGTACTTC. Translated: CASTPGTGNSYEQYF.

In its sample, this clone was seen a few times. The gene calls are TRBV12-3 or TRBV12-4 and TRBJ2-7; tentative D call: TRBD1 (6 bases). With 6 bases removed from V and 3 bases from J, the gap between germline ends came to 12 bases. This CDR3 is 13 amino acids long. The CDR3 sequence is CASSRGMGYEQYF. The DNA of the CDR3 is TGTGCCAGCAGCAGGGGAATGGGCTACGAGCAGTACTTC.

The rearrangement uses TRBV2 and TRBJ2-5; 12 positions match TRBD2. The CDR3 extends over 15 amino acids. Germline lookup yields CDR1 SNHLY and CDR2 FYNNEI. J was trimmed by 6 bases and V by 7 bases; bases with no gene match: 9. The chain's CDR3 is CASTRPSGGAQTQYF. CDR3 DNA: TGTGCCAGCACGCGCCCTAGCGGGGGGGCCCAGACCCAGTACTTC.

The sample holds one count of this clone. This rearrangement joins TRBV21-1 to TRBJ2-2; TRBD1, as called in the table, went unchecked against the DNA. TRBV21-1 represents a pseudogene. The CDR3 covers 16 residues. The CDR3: CASTTDRDSNTGELFF. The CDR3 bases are TGTGCCAGCACCACAGACAGGGATTCGAACACCGGGGAGCTGTTTTTT.